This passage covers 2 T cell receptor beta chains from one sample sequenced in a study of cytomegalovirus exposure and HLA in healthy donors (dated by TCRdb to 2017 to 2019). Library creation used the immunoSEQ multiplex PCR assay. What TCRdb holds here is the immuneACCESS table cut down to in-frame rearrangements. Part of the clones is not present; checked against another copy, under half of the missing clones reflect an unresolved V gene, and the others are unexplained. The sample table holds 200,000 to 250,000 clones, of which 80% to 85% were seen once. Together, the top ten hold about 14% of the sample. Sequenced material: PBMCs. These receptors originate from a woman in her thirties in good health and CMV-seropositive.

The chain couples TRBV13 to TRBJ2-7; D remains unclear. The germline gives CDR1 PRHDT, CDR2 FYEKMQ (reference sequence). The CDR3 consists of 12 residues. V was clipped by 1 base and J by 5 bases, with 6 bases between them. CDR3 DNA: TGTGCCAGCAGCTTAGCCCCAGACGAGCAGTACTTC. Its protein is CASSLAPDEQYF.

The CDR3 sequence is CASSVDRDLRSGANVLTF. Here the CDR3 DNA reads TGTGCCAGCAGCGTCGACAGGGACCTTCGCTCTGGGGCCAACGTCCTGACTTTC. This rearrangement joins TRBV9 to TRBJ2-6; 7 bases line up with TRBD1. Germline assignment: CDR1 SGDLS and CDR2 YYNGEE. The V segment lost 2 bases and the J segment 0 bases; nucleotides outside the gene matches: 8. The CDR3 spans 18 residues.